The 30 T cell receptor beta chains in this list originate from one sample, sequenced in a study of blood T cell repertoires in COVID-19. The repertoire was sequenced with immunoSEQ multiplex PCR; TCRdb's copy has only in-frame clones and lacks some. Among 200,000 to 250,000 clones, over 70% were seen once, and the ten largest hold approximately 6%. Sequenced input: peripheral blood. The receptors here all came from a woman between 65 and 79 years old with acute or convalescent COVID-19.

The chain is built from TRBV5-4 and TRBJ2-5; TRBD1 aligns across 7 bases. With V trimmed by 6 bases and J by 0 bases, 8 bases remained unmatched. Germline V gene data show CDR1 as SGHNT and CDR2 as YYREEE (reference sequence). The CDR3 extends over 15 amino acids. CDR3 bases: TGTGCCAGCACCCCCTGGACAGGTGACCAAGAGACCCAGTACTTC. Translating it yields CASTPWTGDQETQYF.

The chain uses TRBV7-9 and TRBJ2-1; D remains ambiguous. Trimming left V 5 bases short and J 9 bases short, with 8 bases between. This CDR3 contains 11 residues. Germline-derived CDR1 and CDR2 are SEHNR and FQNEAQ (reference sequence). The CDR3 nucleotides are TGTGCCAGCAGCCAAGGAGTTGAGCAGTTCTTC. Residues: CASSQGVEQFF.

The chain carries TRBV9 and TRBJ2-2; 8 bases line up with TRBD1. Germline CDR1 reads SGDLS; CDR2 reads YYNGEE. J gave up 4 bases and V 3 bases, and 11 bases lay outside the gene matches. The CDR3 consists of 17 residues. The CDR3 here is CASSAKSGGTTTGELFF. CDR3 sequence (DNA): TGTGCCAGCAGCGCTAAATCAGGGGGCACGACCACCGGGGAGCTGTTTTTT.

This sequence joins TRBV12-5 and TRBJ2-5; the D gene is possibly TRBD1 (5 bases). Germline assignment: CDR1 LGHNT and CDR2 FRNRAP. With 4 bases removed from V and 3 bases from J, the gap between germline ends came to 18 bases. The CDR3 contains 16 residues. The CDR3: CASGSPGRAGKETQYF. CDR3 nucleotide sequence: TGTGCTAGTGGTTCCCCTGGCAGGGCAGGGAAAGAGACCCAGTACTTC.

The rearrangement joins TRBV7-8 to TRBJ1-1; D remains unclear. Germline V gives CDR1 SGHVS, CDR2 FQNEAQ. CDR3 length: 16 amino acids. Here the CDR3 DNA reads TGTGCGTCTGGGGAGGCTTTGACGGATAGGAACACTGAAGCTTTCTTT. This codes for CASGEALTDRNTEAFF.

The chain has TRBV15 and TRBJ2-1, with 10 bases that match TRBD1. The CDR3 loop spans 13 amino acids. The V gene's germline CDR1 is LNHNV and CDR2 YYDKDF (reference sequence). The V segment lost 0 bases and the J segment 12 bases; nucleotides outside the gene matches: 2. The CDR3 here is CATSRDWDRGQFF. The CDR3 DNA reads as TGTGCCACCAGCAGAGATTGGGACAGGGGGCAGTTCTTC.

This clone has a handful of counts. The rearrangement uses TRBV15 and TRBJ2-5, with 8 positions matching TRBD1. The CDR3 extends over 19 amino acids. The germline gives CDR1 LNHNV, CDR2 YYDKDF (reference sequence). Germline trimming cut 0 bases from V and 4 bases from J; bases unmatched to any gene: 16. The CDR3 nucleotides read TGTGCCACCAGCAGAGACCCCCTAATAAATACAGGGGGTAGAGAGACCCAGTACTTC. Its translation: CATSRDPLINTGGRETQYF. Drawing the rest from reference TRBV15 and TRBJ2-5, the complete variable domain is DAMVIQNPRYQVTQFGKPVTLSCSQTLNHNVMYWYQQKSSQAPKLLFHYYDKDFNNEADTPDNFQSRRPNTSFCFLDIRSPGLGDTAMYLCATSRDPLINTGGRETQYFGPGTRLLVL.

J is TRBJ1-3 and V is TRBV27; the D gene is possibly TRBD1 (6 bases). This CDR3 has 15 amino acids. V was cut by 6 bases and J by 0 bases, with 12 bases left in between. CDR1 and CDR2 from the germline V gene are MNHEY and SMNVEV (reference sequence). This CDR3 is CASSPGHPSGNTIYF. The CDR3 DNA is TGTGCCAGCAGCCCGGGACACCCCTCTGGAAACACCATATATTTT.

V usage is TRBV29-1 and J usage is TRBJ1-1; D is unclear. Germline V gene data show CDR1 as SQVTM and CDR2 as ANQGSEA. V was pared by 2 bases and J by 2 bases, with 9 bases between. The CDR3 sequence is 13 residues long. The CDR3 loop is CSVERQANTEAFF. The CDR3, as DNA: TGCAGCGTTGAAAGGCAGGCCAACACTGAAGCTTTCTTT.

The CDR3 nucleotides are TGTGCCAGCAGCCAAGATACAGGTCTCCCCGGCTACACCTTC. This gives the protein CASSQDTGLPGYTF. V and J are TRBV3-1 (or the pseudogene TRBV3-2) and TRBJ1-2; D is perhaps TRBD1 (5 bases). The CDR3 has 14 residues. Germline CDR1 and CDR2: LGHDT and YNNKEL (reference sequence). V shed 0 bases and J shed 8 bases, with 13 bases lying between them.

This clone was counted a single time. This sequence joins TRBV5-1 and TRBJ2-1; possible D gene TRBD2, 5 bases. The V end lost 2 bases, the J end lost 6 bases, and 6 bases lay between the germline ends. From germline, CDR1 is SGHRS and CDR2 YFSETQ. This CDR3 has 12 residues. This CDR3 is CASSFGGNEQFF. CDR3 DNA: TGCGCCAGCAGCTTCGGAGGCAATGAGCAGTTCTTC.

This clone occurred a few times. The chain links TRBV7-2 to TRBJ2-1, with 12 bases that match TRBD2. The CDR3 consists of 14 residues. Germline CDR1 reads SGHTA; CDR2 reads FQGNSA. The V segment lost 3 bases and the J segment 14 bases; nucleotides outside the gene matches: 8. CDR3 bases: TGTGCCAGCAGCTTCACTAGCGGGAGGACGACGGAGTTCTTC. This encodes CASSFTSGRTTEFF.

The gene calls are TRBV5-4 and TRBJ2-4; weak D call: TRBD1 (5 bases). This CDR3 spans 15 amino acids. The germline V gene has CDR1 SGHNT and CDR2 YYREEE (reference sequence). Trimming took off 4 bases at V and 2 bases at J, with 13 bases between the two ends. In DNA form, the CDR3 reads TGTGCCAGCAGCCTTGGGGCAGGGACCAAAAACATTCAGTACTTC. Translating gives CASSLGAGTKNIQYF.

The chain has TRBV18 and TRBJ1-1, with D possibly matching TRBD1 (6 bases). The ends were cut back, 2 bases at V and 1 base at J, with 11 bases in the middle. The germline CDR1 and CDR2 sequences are KGHSH and LQKENI. There are 15 residues in the CDR3. Written as DNA, the CDR3 is TGTGCCAGCTCACCATTCGTGGACAGGAACACTGAAGCTTTCTTT. This encodes CASSPFVDRNTEAFF.

The chain joins TRBV2 to TRBJ2-5; D remains ambiguous. This CDR3 has 15 amino acids. Germline V CDR1 and CDR2: SNHLY, FYNNEI. V was shortened by 1 base and J by 4 bases, with 13 bases between the two germline ends. CDR3 residues: CASSEGIGGRETQYF. CDR3 coding DNA: TGTGCCAGCAGTGAAGGTATCGGCGGTAGAGAGACCCAGTACTTC.

V and J are TRBV7-9 and TRBJ2-7, with TRBD1 as a possible D gene (5 bases). V was shortened by 1 base and J by 0 bases, with 7 bases between the two germline ends. The CDR3 loop spans 14 amino acids. In germline, CDR1 is SEHNR, CDR2 FQNEAQ (reference sequence). CDR3 DNA: TGTGCCAGCAGCTTAGGACAGAGCTCCTACGAGCAGTACTTC. Protein product: CASSLGQSSYEQYF.

CDR3 sequence reads: CASSSLTSGGALTDTQYF. CDR3 sequence (DNA): TGTGCCAGCAGTTCCCTTACTAGCGGGGGGGCCCTCACAGATACGCAGTATTTT. The chain employs TRBV28 and TRBJ2-3, with 13 positions matching TRBD2. V gave up 4 bases and J gave up 2 bases; unmatched junction bases: 9. The CDR3 runs to 18 residues. The germline V gene encodes CDR1 MDHEN and CDR2 SYDVKM. Filled out from reference TRBV28 and TRBJ2-3, the complete variable domain reads DVKVTQSSRYLVKRTGEKVFLECVQDMDHENMFWYRQDPGLGLRLIYFSYDVKMKEKGDIPEGYSVSREKKERFSLILESASTNQTSMYLCASSSLTSGGALTDTQYFGPGTRLTVL.

The chain recombines TRBV10-1 with TRBJ1-2; D is undetermined. V lost 0 bases to trimming and J lost 5 bases, with 7 bases between them. Germline V gene sequence: CDR1 WNHNN, CDR2 SYGVQD (reference sequence). The CDR3 is 13 residues long. This CDR3 reads CASSESVGYGYTF. The CDR3 DNA sequence: TGCGCCAGCAGTGAGTCCGTCGGTTATGGCTACACCTTC.

The J gene is TRBJ2-1, the V gene TRBV12-3 or TRBV12-4, with D possibly TRBD2 on 6 matching bases. V dropped 6 bases and J dropped 5 bases, with 11 bases sitting between them. This CDR3 spans 13 amino acids. CDR3 loop: CASSLAPNNEQFF. CDR3 coding DNA: TGTGCCAGCAGCCTAGCGCCGAACAATGAGCAGTTCTTC.

The J gene is TRBJ1-5, the V gene TRBV19; TRBD1 is a possible D gene (5 bases). The CDR3 extends over 13 amino acids. Germline V gene sequence: CDR1 LNHDA, CDR2 SQIVND (reference sequence). V was shortened by 3 bases and J by 3 bases, with 6 bases between the two germline ends. CDR3 protein: CASSMDINQPQHF. The CDR3 DNA reads TGTGCCAGTAGTATGGACATCAATCAGCCCCAGCATTTT.

CDR3 in DNA: TGCGCCAGCGGGACAGCCCCACAAGAGACCCAGTACTTC. This gives the protein CASGTAPQETQYF. The chain has TRBV5-1 and TRBJ2-5; 7 bases fit TRBD1. This CDR3 comprises 13 residues. The germline CDR1 and CDR2 sequences are SGHRS and YFSETQ. J gave up 2 bases and V 7 bases, and 5 bases lay outside the gene matches.

The V call is TRBV18, the J call TRBJ2-7; TRBD2 agrees at 7 bases. The V gene's germline CDR1 is KGHSH and CDR2 LQKENI. The CDR3 loop spans 15 amino acids. V was pared by 3 bases and J by 3 bases, with 8 bases of the junction left unmatched. The CDR3 nucleotides read TGTGCCAGCTCACCCCCGGAAAAGCGGGACTACGAGCAGTACTTC. Translation gives CASSPPEKRDYEQYF.

The chain couples TRBV28 to TRBJ2-5; a possible D gene is TRBD2 (7 bases). Germline V gene lookup returns CDR1 MDHEN and CDR2 SYDVKM. The CDR3 loop spans 15 amino acids. V shed 5 bases and J shed 5 bases, with 18 bases lying between them. In nucleotides, the CDR3 is TGTGCCAGCAGTCGGCCTGCGGGGGCCGAGGAGACCCAGTACTTC. Its protein product is CASSRPAGAEETQYF. The entire variable domain, with the rest obtained from reference TRBV28 and TRBJ2-5, is as follows: DVKVTQSSRYLVKRTGEKVFLECVQDMDHENMFWYRQDPGLGLRLIYFSYDVKMKEKGDIPEGYSVSREKKERFSLILESASTNQTSMYLCASSRPAGAEETQYFGPGTRLLVL.

This clone was seen a handful of times. This chain links TRBV19 with TRBJ2-5, with 9 nucleotides matching TRBD1. Germline CDR1 and CDR2: LNHDA and SQIVND (reference sequence). The CDR3 is made up of 16 amino acids. The V and J ends lost 5 bases and 3 bases, in that order; junction bases with no gene match: 10. In DNA, the CDR3 is TGTGCCAGTAGTGCCAGATTGGGACAGGGTAAAGAGACCCAGTACTTC. Protein sequence: CASSARLGQGKETQYF. The full variable domain, with the rest looked up from reference TRBV19 and TRBJ2-5, is DGGITQSPKYLFRKEGQNVTLSCEQNLNHDAMYWYRQDPGQGLRLIYYSQIVNDFQKGDIAEGYSVSREKKESFPLTVTSAQKNPTAFYLCASSARLGQGKETQYFGPGTRLLVL.

The J gene is TRBJ1-4, the V gene TRBV4-2, with a possible D match to TRBD1 (6 bases). Trimming removed 4 bases from V and 0 bases from J, with 18 bases in between. The CDR3 totals 18 residues. Germline CDR1 is LGHNA and CDR2 is YNFKEQ. CDR3 sequence: CASSPTGQRSATNEKLFF. Here the CDR3 DNA reads TGTGCCAGCAGCCCAACAGGACAGCGATCTGCAACTAATGAAAAACTGTTTTTT.

The rearrangement links TRBV3-1 (or the pseudogene TRBV3-2) to TRBJ2-7; D unresolved. This CDR3 comprises 14 residues. The germline V and J ends were trimmed by 4 bases and 1 base, with 11 bases remaining between them. CDR1 is LGHDT and CDR2 is YNNKEL in the germline V gene (reference sequence). The CDR3 loop reads CASSPSASSYEQYF. The CDR3 region has the DNA TGTGCCAGCAGCCCTTCAGCGAGTTCCTACGAGCAGTACTTC.

The chain recombines TRBV5-6 with TRBJ2-2; maybe TRBD1 (5 bases). Germline CDR1 is SGHDT and CDR2 is YYEEEE. The CDR3 sequence is 17 residues long. Trimming took 3 bases from V and 3 from J, leaving 18 bases between them. CDR3 DNA: TGTGCCAGCAGCTACGGTGGGCCCAAGGGGTACACCGGGGAGCTGTTTTTT. Translated: CASSYGGPKGYTGELFF.

V usage is TRBV5-1 and J usage is TRBJ1-6; D might be TRBD1 (5 bases). Germline V gene data show CDR1 as SGHRS and CDR2 as YFSETQ. V lost 6 bases and J 0 bases, leaving 19 bases between the germline ends. The CDR3 runs to 18 residues. CDR3 coding DNA: TGCGCCAGCACCTGTATGGGGGACTTAAGCTCCTATAATTCACCCCTCCACTTT. Amino acids: CASTCMGDLSSYNSPLHF.

The rearrangement uses TRBV7-2 and TRBJ2-7, with TRBD1 identical over 8 bases. With V trimmed by 11 bases and J by 3 bases, 9 bases remained unmatched. Per the germline V gene, CDR1 is SGHTA and CDR2 is FQGNSA. CDR3 size: 13 residues. The CDR3 DNA reads as TGTGCCGGACGGACAGGGAACGGCTACGAGCAGTACTTC. Residues: CAGRTGNGYEQYF. Full variable domain (outside the CDR3, taken from reference TRBV7-2 and TRBJ2-7): GAGVSQSPSNKVTEKGKDVELRCDPISGHTALYWYRQSLGQGLEFLIYFQGNSAPDKSGLPSDRFSAERTGGSVSTLTIQRTQQEDSAVYLCAGRTGNGYEQYFGPGTRLTVT.

Written as DNA, the CDR3 is TGTGCCAGCAGTCCGCGGTTGAGTCGAGGCGGGAGAGGAAAAGGGGTGCAGTTCTTC. This gives the protein CASSPRLSRGGRGKGVQFF. The V and J genes are TRBV28 and TRBJ2-1; 7 bases align to TRBD2. After removal of 5 bases from V and 12 bases from J, the junction contained 28 bases not matched to a gene. Germline-derived CDR1 and CDR2 are MDHEN and SYDVKM. CDR3 length equals 19 residues.